Listed here are 14 T cell receptor beta chains from one sample, sequenced in a study of identical twins. TCRdb re-derived calls from the 5' RACE reads in MiXCR, one entry per CDR3 protein. The table has 400,000 to 650,000 distinct CDR3 sequences, roughly a fifth seen once. These data also featured in a second study, about T cells expressing NK-cell markers.

Sequencing was carried out using CD4+ T cells sorted from blood. The receptors here all came from a woman in her late teens or twenties in good health.

This clonotype was detected a few times. The V call is TRBV12-3 or TRBV12-4, the J call TRBJ2-1, with 10 bases aligning to TRBD2. Unmatched junction bases numbered 7, after V lost 5 bases and J lost 9 bases. The CDR3 length is 14 residues. DNA of the CDR3: TGTGCCAGCAGTCCGAGCGGGGGGGCCGGTGAGCAGTTCTTC. This codes for CASSPSGGAGEQFF.

The chain recombines TRBV27 with TRBJ2-3; 7 nucleotides align to TRBD2. This CDR3 spans 14 amino acids. In germline, CDR1 is MNHEY, CDR2 SMNVEV (reference sequence). V shed 3 bases and J 6 bases; nucleotides not matched to a gene: 6. CDR3 in amino acids: CASSFGRTSDTQYF. In nucleotides, the CDR3 is TGTGCCAGCAGTTTCGGGAGGACCTCGGATACGCAGTATTTT.

V usage is TRBV20-1 and J usage is TRBJ1-4, with 9 bases lining up with TRBD1. The V segment lost 1 base and the J segment 8 bases; nucleotides outside the gene matches: 14. CDR3 size: 17 residues. Germline CDR1 and CDR2: DFQATT and SNEGSKA (reference sequence). The CDR3 region is CSARATGGARPEEKLFF. The CDR3 DNA is TGCAGTGCTAGAGCCACAGGGGGCGCAAGACCGGAAGAAAAACTGTTTTTT.

This clonotype turned up a few times. The V and J genes are TRBV16 and TRBJ1-1, with 8 bases aligning to TRBD1. CDR1 is KGHSY and CDR2 is FQNENV in the germline V gene. V lost 2 bases, J lost 6 bases, and 5 bases stayed unmatched. This CDR3 has 14 residues. The CDR3 coding sequence is TGTGCCAGCAGCCAACTGGACAGGGTTTCTGAAGCTTTCTTT. Its protein is CASSQLDRVSEAFF.

The chain has TRBV4-2 and TRBJ2-1; no clear D gene. CDR3 length equals 12 residues. V dropped 3 bases and J dropped 9 bases, with 9 bases sitting between them. Germline CDR1 LGHNA, CDR2 YNFKEQ. The DNA for the CDR3 is TGTGCCAGCAGCCAGGATCCGACTGAGCAGTTCTTC. Amino acids: CASSQDPTEQFF.

This clonotype was seen more than once but under ten times. The chain recombines TRBV20-1 with TRBJ1-2; no reliable D call. Germline V gene lookup returns CDR1 DFQATT and CDR2 SNEGSKA (reference sequence). This CDR3 is built from 13 residues. For the CDR3, the DNA is TGCAGGACTAGGTCCAGCGAGGGCCATGGCTACACCTTC. Translated: CRTRSSEGHGYTF.

This rearrangement joins TRBV6-5 to TRBJ1-2; maybe TRBD1 (5 bases). V shed 0 bases and J shed 5 bases, with 22 bases lying between them. Germline-derived CDR1 and CDR2 are MNHEY and SVGAGI. The CDR3 is 18 residues long. CDR3 nucleotide sequence: TGTGCCAGCAGTTACTCACGCGGGACGGAAGACATAGCTTATGGCTACACCTTC. It codes for CASSYSRGTEDIAYGYTF.

The rearrangement joins TRBV20-1 to TRBJ2-7; D assignment may be TRBD1 or TRBD2 (5 bases each). Germline CDR1 reads DFQATT; CDR2 reads SNEGSKA (reference sequence). V was clipped by 5 bases and J by 4 bases, with 15 bases between them. The length of the CDR3 is 13 residues. The CDR3 loop is CSALGPAAYEQYF. The CDR3 DNA follows: TGCAGTGCTTTGGGACCCGCCGCTTACGAGCAGTACTTC.

The J gene is TRBJ2-4, the V gene TRBV27, with D possibly matching TRBD1 (7 bases). The V end was cut by 6 bases, the J end by 8 bases, with 14 bases between. This CDR3 is 13 amino acids long. CDR1 and CDR2 from the germline V gene are MNHEY and SMNVEV (reference sequence). In DNA form, the CDR3 reads TGTGCCAGCAGGGGCAGGGGGAGGCACATTCAGTACTTC. Encoded protein: CASRGRGRHIQYF.

The gene calls are TRBV20-1 and TRBJ2-1; D is possibly TRBD2 (6 bases). There are 15 residues in the CDR3. V was trimmed by 2 bases and J by 2 bases, leaving 13 bases between them. Per germline, CDR1 DFQATT and CDR2 SNEGSKA (reference sequence). The CDR3 sequence is CSARTGGGTYNEQFF. The CDR3 DNA follows: TGCAGTGCTAGAACCGGTGGGGGGACCTACAATGAGCAGTTCTTC.

This clonotype was seen more than once but under ten times. The CDR3 nucleotides read TGTGCCAGCAGCGTTGTTTCATATTCAGATACGCAGTATTTT. Its protein is CASSVVSYSDTQYF. The V gene is TRBV9, the J gene TRBJ2-3; D gene unclear. Germline V gene sequence: CDR1 SGDLS, CDR2 YYNGEE. Trimming cost V 2 bases and J 4 bases, with 11 bases left between them. CDR3 length: 14 residues.

The chain couples TRBV6-1 to TRBJ1-1; 7 bases agree with TRBD1. The germline CDR1 and CDR2 sequences are MNHNS and SASEGT. This CDR3 has 15 residues. J gave up 4 bases and V 7 bases, and 12 bases lay outside the gene matches. The CDR3 region has the DNA TGTGCCAGCACCGATGGGGACAGTTGGGGCACTGAAGCTTTCTTT. This gives the protein CASTDGDSWGTEAFF.

This clonotype was seen a few times. The chain is built from TRBV6-1 and TRBJ1-6; D is ambiguous. Per the germline V gene, CDR1 is MNHNS and CDR2 is SASEGT. V shed 7 bases and J shed 7 bases, with 14 bases lying between them. This CDR3 is 14 amino acids long. The CDR3 loop reads CASIPQIENSPLHF. Here the CDR3 DNA reads TGTGCCAGCATCCCACAGATAGAAAATTCACCCCTCCACTTT.

V and J are TRBV5-1 and TRBJ2-1, with 11 bases identical to TRBD2. The length of the CDR3 is 15 residues. V was pared by 4 bases and J by 6 bases, with 6 bases of the junction left unmatched. Germline values: CDR1 SGHRS, CDR2 YFSETQ. The CDR3 spells CASSPTSGGLNEQFF. The CDR3 nucleotides are TGCGCCAGCAGCCCTACTAGCGGGGGCCTCAATGAGCAGTTCTTC.